The entry that follows covers one TCR beta chain sequence. Under the authors' procedure: Researchers report that nucleated cell counts were estimated from reference gene primer amplification. Sequencing used immunoSEQ multiplex PCR; TCRdb keeps in-frame clones, though not all of them. The D gene and trimming were derived from the DNA, and the V and J assignments and clone size from that table. The data contain 35,000 to 55,000 clones, around 83% of them singletons. The entry originates in a study of blood T cell repertoires in COVID-19. Study-wide context: The United States, Italy and Spain supplied acute and convalescent COVID-19 samples. In each case, the material was cDNA or gDNA derived from T cells, B-cell-depleted T cells, or PBMCs.

V dropped 5 bases and J dropped 8; count of bases not matched to a gene: 7. The CDR3 is made up of 14 amino acids. The germline gives CDR1 SGHTA, CDR2 FQGTGA. The sequencing input was peripheral blood. The V and J genes are TRBV7-3 and TRBJ2-1, with 9 bases lining up with TRBD1. The TCR sequence derives from a man aged 55-75 years with active COVID-19. Here the CDR3 DNA reads TGTGCCAGCAGCGTACAGGGGGCGTTGGATGAGCAGTTCTTC. Translation gives CASSVQGALDEQFF.